The rows below give T cell receptor beta chains drawn from one sample of a study of blood T cell repertoires in COVID-19. Only in-frame clones appear in the TCRdb table, and some are missing; sequencing was by immunoSEQ multiplex PCR. The profile shows over 12,000 clones, approximately 86% of them singletons. Sequencing was carried out using peripheral blood. These receptor sequences come from a human donor in a cohort sampled during active COVID-19. CDR3s include the opening cysteine and the closing phenylalanine or tryptophan. Each record gives: D gene, J gene, V gene, clone size, CDR3 DNA, CDR3 protein. D genes are given only for firm matches. Clone size is stated in some rows and not others, as once, few, many or a class when expanded.

.,TRBJ2-3,TRBV13,.,TGTGCCAGCAGCCACGACAGGAACACAGATACGCAGTATTTT,CASSHDRNTDTQYF
TRBD2,TRBJ2-3,TRBV10-2,.,TGCGCCAGCAGGGCAAGACTAGCGGTTCCAGATACGCAGTATTTT,CASRARLAVPDTQYF
TRBD1,TRBJ1-2,TRBV5-6,.,TGTGCCAGCAGCTCGACATTCTTTAGGGGGACAGCCGATGGTGGCTACACCTTC,CASSSTFFRGTADGGYTF
.,TRBJ2-1,TRBV27,.,TGTGCCAGCAGTTTATCTGCTAGCTCCGGTGAGCAGTTCTTC,CASSLSASSGEQFF
TRBD2,TRBJ2-2,TRBV5-4,.,TGTGCCAGCAGCTTGGGTGCCAGCGGGGCGAACACCGGGGAGCTGTTTTTT,CASSLGASGANTGELFF
TRBD2,TRBJ2-5,TRBV6-2/TRBV6-3,.,TGTGCCAGCAGTTACCGCTTTCTAGCGGGAGTGGAAGAGACCCAGTACTTC,CASSYRFLAGVEETQYF
.,TRBJ2-5,TRBV18,.,TGTGCCAGCTCTCAAACCGGGACACCCCAAGAGACCCAGTACTTC,CASSQTGTPQETQYF
TRBD1,TRBJ2-1,TRBV4-1,.,TGCGCCAGCAGCCAAGTCAGATCTCGACAGGGCAGCAATGAGCAGTTCTTC,CASSQVRSRQGSNEQFF
.,TRBJ2-3,TRBV4-1,.,TGCGCCAGCAGCCAGCGGTCGGAAGATACGCAGTATTTT,CASSQRSEDTQYF
.,TRBJ2-2,TRBV28,.,TGTGCCAGCAGCCTCCCTTGGAACACCGGGGAGCTGTTTTTT,CASSLPWNTGELFF
.,TRBJ1-2,TRBV6-5,.,TGTGCCAGCACCCACTCGGACTTTAACTATGGCTACACCTTC,CASTHSDFNYGYTF
.,TRBJ2-7,TRBV30,few,TGTGCCTTCGAAGGGGGAAGGCTCGAGCAGTACTTC,CAFEGGRLEQYF
TRBD1,TRBJ2-6,TRBV25-1,.,TGTGCCAGCAGGAGGACAGGGGGCTTCTCTGGGGCCAACGTCCTGACTTTC,CASRRTGGFSGANVLTF
.,TRBJ2-5,TRBV24-1,.,TGTGCCACCAGTGCGGGCGGGCAAGAGACCCAGTACTTC,CATSAGGQETQYF
.,TRBJ2-5,TRBV20-1,.,TGCAGTGCTAGTTTTTCACCTATAACCCAGTACTTC,CSASFSPITQYF
TRBD2,TRBJ2-3,TRBV7-4,few,TGTGCCAGCAGCTTATGGGGACCCCTCATGGCGGGAGGGACCTGGGGGACAGATACGCAGTATTTT,CASSLWGPLMAGGTWGTDTQYF
.,TRBJ2-6,TRBV4-1,once,TGCGCCAGCAGCCAGGGTATTCAGGGTCCTGGGGCCAACGTCCTGACTTTC,CASSQGIQGPGANVLTF
.,TRBJ2-3,TRBV28,.,TGTGCCAGCAGTCCTAGCGGAGGGGGAACAGATACGCAGTATTTT,CASSPSGGGTDTQYF
.,TRBJ1-1,TRBV7-9,few,TGTGCCAGCAGCTTGAAGGGGGGGAGAGCTGAAGCTTTCTTT,CASSLKGGRAEAFF
.,TRBJ2-7,TRBV28,.,TGTGCCAGCACCCTGAGGAACGAGCAGTACTTC,CASTLRNEQYF